A single sample gave rise to the 20 T cell receptor beta chains below, sequenced in a study of vaccination effects on CD4 cells after COVID-19 (dated by TCRdb to between 2021 and 2024). Their cognate antigens are unknown. Library generation was performed with the immunoSEQ multiplex PCR assay. TCRdb's version of the immuneACCESS table is confined to in-frame rearrangements and falls short of the full clone set. An unresolved V gene accounts for under half of the shortfall where checked; the remainder is of unknown origin. The sample table holds about 45,000 clones, of which around 79% were seen once. The ten largest clonotypes hold 25% to 35% of the sample. In the ViraFEST assay, PBMC were stimulated with viral peptide pools, and TCR sequencing was then used to find antigen-specific CD4+ T cell clonotypes based on their expansion. After approximately 11 days of culture, CD4+ T cells were isolated with the EasySep CD4+ T cell isolation kit. Convalescent patients had PCR-confirmed SARS-CoV-2 infection between March and December 2020, before Alpha, Beta and Delta variants emerged in the United States.

The material sequenced was CD4+ T cells from PBMCs cultured with a peptide pool, taken before COVID-19 vaccination. The receptor set was obtained from a human donor who had a prior SARS-CoV-2 infection.

V gene TRBV6-1 combines with J gene TRBJ2-1, with 11 positions matching TRBD1. Germline V CDR1 and CDR2: MNHNS, SASEGT. Trimming took 4 bases from V and 6 from J; bases not matched to a gene: 8. The CDR3 length is 16 residues. The CDR3, as DNA: TGTGCCAGCAGTGCGGAAGGGACAGGGGGATTCAATGAGCAGTTCTTC. Translating it yields CASSAEGTGGFNEQFF.

The chain recombines TRBV12-5 with TRBJ2-1, with 9 bases that match TRBD2. The CDR3 has 15 amino acids. V lost 2 bases and J lost 6; bases outside the gene matches: 5. Germline CDR1 reads LGHNT; CDR2 reads FRNRAP. The CDR3 region is CASGLRLADSNEQFF. The CDR3 DNA reads as TGTGCTAGTGGTTTGAGACTAGCGGATAGCAATGAGCAGTTCTTC. The variable domain in full, with the rest retrieved from reference TRBV12-5 and TRBJ2-1, is DARVTQTPRHKVTEMGQEVTMRCQPILGHNTVFWYRQTMMQGLELLAYFRNRAPLDDSGMPKDRFSAEMPDATLATLKIQPSEPRDSAVYFCASGLRLADSNEQFFGPGTRLTVL.

The genes are TRBV9 and TRBJ1-2; D unresolved. The germline V and J ends were trimmed by 0 bases and 8 bases, with 14 bases remaining between them. Germline CDR1 SGDLS, CDR2 YYNGEE. This CDR3 is built from 14 residues. This CDR3 reads CASSVEVALGGYTF. As DNA, the CDR3 is TGTGCCAGCAGCGTAGAGGTTGCCTTGGGGGGCTACACCTTC. The full variable domain, completed using reference TRBV9 and TRBJ1-2, is DSGVTQTPKHLITATGQRVTLRCSPRSGDLSVYWYQQSLDQGLQFLIQYYNGEERAKGNILERFSAQQFPDLHSELNLSSLELGDSALYFCASSVEVALGGYTFGSGTRLTVV.

This clone was counted a few times. V usage is TRBV5-4 and J usage is TRBJ2-1; D gene unclear. The CDR3 has 13 amino acids. The V gene's germline CDR1 is SGHNT and CDR2 YYREEE (reference sequence). The V end lost 0 bases, the J end lost 7 bases, and 8 bases lay between the germline ends. The CDR3 spells CASSLGAANEQFF. The CDR3 DNA is TGTGCCAGCAGCTTGGGGGCAGCGAATGAGCAGTTCTTC.

The rearrangement joins TRBV6-5 to TRBJ2-2; D is perhaps TRBD2 (5 bases). In germline, CDR1 is MNHEY, CDR2 SVGAGI. V shed 6 bases and J shed 2 bases, with 10 bases lying between them. CDR3 length equals 14 residues. Here the CDR3 DNA reads TGTGCCAGCAGGAGGGAACTCAACACCGGGGAGCTGTTTTTT. It is translated as CASRRELNTGELFF.

As DNA, the CDR3 is TGTGCCACCAGCAGAGATCGGGACCAAAACACCGGGGAGCTGTTTTTT. It specifies CATSRDRDQNTGELFF. The V gene is TRBV15, the J gene TRBJ2-2, with D tentatively TRBD1 or TRBD2 (5 bases each). V was clipped by 0 bases and J by 2 bases, with 10 bases between them. The CDR3 totals 16 residues. Germline V gene lookup returns CDR1 LNHNV and CDR2 YYDKDF (reference sequence).

This rearrangement joins TRBV15 to TRBJ1-1; 7 nucleotides agree with TRBD1. The CDR3 length is 16 residues. Per germline, CDR1 LNHNV and CDR2 YYDKDF (reference sequence). The junction had 15 bases not matched to a gene; V was cut back by 6 bases and J by 5 bases. In DNA, the CDR3 is TGTGCCACCAGTACCCATTTAGGGGGCGGTAGTACTGAAGCTTTCTTT. The encoded protein is CATSTHLGGGSTEAFF.

V and J are TRBV7-2 and TRBJ2-1, with 9 bases that match TRBD2. V shed 1 base, J shed 1 base, and the junction held 5 bases outside the gene matches. The CDR3 runs to 17 residues. Germline lookup yields CDR1 SGHTA and CDR2 FQGNSA. The CDR3 loop reads CASSLGPAGGSYNEQFF. DNA of the CDR3: TGTGCCAGCAGCTTAGGGCCGGCGGGAGGGTCCTACAATGAGCAGTTCTTC. Complete variable domain (other parts from reference TRBV7-2 and TRBJ2-1): GAGVSQSPSNKVTEKGKDVELRCDPISGHTALYWYRQSLGQGLEFLIYFQGNSAPDKSGLPSDRFSAERTGGSVSTLTIQRTQQEDSAVYLCASSLGPAGGSYNEQFFGPGTRLTVL.

V is TRBV29-1 and J is TRBJ2-3; 7 bases line up with TRBD1. CDR1 and CDR2 (germline): SQVTM, ANQGSEA. The CDR3 runs 15 residues. Trimming cost V 7 bases and J 4 bases; bases outside gene matches: 14. The CDR3 spells CSATGTADKPDTQYF. DNA of the CDR3: TGCAGCGCCACCGGGACAGCCGATAAACCAGATACGCAGTATTTT.

J is TRBJ2-1 and V is TRBV7-8, with TRBD2 identical over 9 bases. Unmatched junction bases numbered 6, after V lost 1 base and J lost 8 bases. Germline CDR1 reads SGHVS; CDR2 reads FQNEAQ. CDR3 length: 15 amino acids. In nucleotides, the CDR3 is TGTGCCAGCAGCTTAGAGAGACTAGCGGTGGATGAGCAGTTCTTC. Its protein product is CASSLERLAVDEQFF. Looking up the rest from reference TRBV7-8 and TRBJ2-1 gives the full variable domain: GAGVSQSPRYKVAKRGQDVALRCDPISGHVSLFWYQQALGQGPEFLTYFQNEAQLDKSGLPSDRFFAERPEGSVSTLKIQRTQQEDSAVYLCASSLERLAVDEQFFGPGTRLTVL.

This clone was seen a few times. The rearrangement uses TRBV5-1 and TRBJ1-2, with 8 bases matching TRBD1. This CDR3 is built from 13 residues. The junction had 6 bases not matched to a gene; V was cut back by 4 bases and J by 7 bases. Germline V CDR1 and CDR2: SGHRS, YFSETQ. DNA for the CDR3: TGCGCCAGCAGCGAAGACAGGGGAGGTGGCTACACCTTC. Translated: CASSEDRGGGYTF.

This chain links TRBV19 with TRBJ2-1, with 7 bases matching TRBD2. CDR3 length equals 18 residues. Trimming took 4 bases from V and 3 from J; bases not matched to a gene: 15. Germline V gene sequence: CDR1 LNHDA, CDR2 SQIVND (reference sequence). CDR3 in DNA: TGTGCCAGTAGTAAAGGGTCGCCGGGACTACCCCGCTACAATGAGCAGTTCTTC. Translation: CASSKGSPGLPRYNEQFF. Based on the CDR3 plus reference TRBV19 and TRBJ2-1, the full variable domain is DGGITQSPKYLFRKEGQNVTLSCEQNLNHDAMYWYRQDPGQGLRLIYYSQIVNDFQKGDIAEGYSVSREKKESFPLTVTSAQKNPTAFYLCASSKGSPGLPRYNEQFFGPGTRLTVL.

The chain employs TRBV5-1 and TRBJ2-3; D is uncertain. Germline V gene lookup returns CDR1 SGHRS and CDR2 YFSETQ. The CDR3 loop spans 15 amino acids. V lost 0 bases to trimming and J lost 0 bases, with 8 bases between them. The CDR3 DNA reads as TGCGCCAGCAGCTTGGCTGGGGTCAGCACAGATACGCAGTATTTT. This gives the protein CASSLAGVSTDTQYF.

CDR3 nucleotide sequence: TGTGCCAGCAGCGTAGGAAGGGGAGGCAATCAGCCCCAGCATTTT. The encoded protein is CASSVGRGGNQPQHF. V gene TRBV9 combines with J gene TRBJ1-5; tentatively, D is TRBD1 (5 bases). Per germline, CDR1 SGDLS and CDR2 YYNGEE. V gave up 0 bases and J gave up 2 bases, with 9 bases separating them. The CDR3 loop spans 15 amino acids.

The CDR3 sequence: CASSLGRDQPQHF. The CDR3 DNA reads as TGTGCCAGCAGTTTGGGCAGGGATCAGCCCCAGCATTTT. This rearrangement joins TRBV28 to TRBJ1-5; the D gene is possibly TRBD1 (5 bases). V gave up 3 bases and J gave up 5 bases, with 8 bases separating them. The CDR3 length is 13 residues. CDR1 is MDHEN, CDR2 SYDVKM, per germline.

The gene calls are TRBV10-3 and TRBJ2-7; 9 bases line up with TRBD2. Per germline, CDR1 ENHRY and CDR2 SYGVKD. After removal of 4 bases from V and 3 bases from J, the junction contained 7 bases not matched to a gene. The CDR3 consists of 15 residues. This CDR3 reads CAISAGVAGVYEQYF. CDR3 nucleotides: TGTGCCATCAGTGCGGGAGTAGCGGGGGTCTACGAGCAGTACTTC.

This chain links TRBV6-5 with TRBJ2-1; unclear D gene. CDR1 and CDR2 (germline): MNHEY, SVGAGI. The CDR3 loop spans 15 amino acids. Between the trimmed V and J ends, which lost 0 bases and 3 bases, there was a span of 9 bases. The CDR3 DNA reads TGTGCCAGCAGTTACTCCGGGCACATCTACAATGAGCAGTTCTTC. Its protein product is CASSYSGHIYNEQFF.

The chain recombines TRBV11-2 with TRBJ1-4, with D unclear. This CDR3 is 12 amino acids long. The ends were cut back, 5 bases at V and 5 bases at J, with 6 bases in the middle. Germline CDR1 SGHAT, CDR2 FQNNGV. The DNA for the CDR3 is TGTGCCAGCAGCCGGAGGAATGAAAAACTGTTTTTT. Protein sequence: CASSRRNEKLFF. Full variable domain (remainder filled in from reference TRBV11-2 and TRBJ1-4): EAGVAQSPRYKIIEKRQSVAFWCNPISGHATLYWYQQILGQGPKLLIQFQNNGVVDDSQLPKDRFSAERLKGVDSTLKIQPAKLEDSAVYLCASSRRNEKLFFGSGTQLSVL.

V is TRBV5-1 and J is TRBJ1-1; D is undetermined. Germline CDR1 is SGHRS and CDR2 is YFSETQ. CDR3 length: 12 residues. V was clipped by 7 bases and J by 5 bases, with 12 bases between them. The DNA of the CDR3 is TGCGCCAGCGGAGAGGGAGTGACTGAAGCTTTCTTT. It codes for CASGEGVTEAFF.

The V call is TRBV6-5, the J call TRBJ2-3; perhaps TRBD1 as D (6 bases). The CDR3 has 14 residues. V lost 4 bases and J lost 5, with 13 bases in between. Germline V gene sequence: CDR1 MNHEY, CDR2 SVGAGI. CDR3 region: CASSFTGPQDTQYF. The CDR3 DNA reads as TGTGCCAGCAGTTTCACAGGGCCCCAAGATACGCAGTATTTT.